What follows describes a single TCR beta chain. The data are from a study of OX40 agonist ivuxolimab in advanced cancers. Study background: Partial responses occurred in Three dose-escalation patients, one with hepatocellular carcinoma and two with cutaneous melanoma.

The germline CDR1 and CDR2 sequences are PRHDT and FYEKMQ (reference sequence). V was trimmed by 4 bases and J by 5 bases, leaving 15 bases between them. There are 14 residues in the CDR3. The data were produced by immunoSEQ multiplex PCR, yet TCRdb's version contains in-frame clones alone and is incomplete. The top ten hold 5% to 6% of the sample, which has 60,000 to 70,000 clones, about four fifths seen once. Specimen: CD4+ or CD8+ T cells sorted from blood, collected in a trial of the OX40 agonist ivuxolimab. This rearrangement joins TRBV13 to TRBJ2-7, with D possibly being TRBD1 (5 bases). This receptor was taken from an adult with an advanced solid tumor such as melanoma, head and neck, liver or kidney cancer. Here the CDR3 DNA reads TGTGCCAGCAGCTCAAACAGGAGAACTAACGAGCAGTACTTC. Its translation is CASSSNRRTNEQYF.